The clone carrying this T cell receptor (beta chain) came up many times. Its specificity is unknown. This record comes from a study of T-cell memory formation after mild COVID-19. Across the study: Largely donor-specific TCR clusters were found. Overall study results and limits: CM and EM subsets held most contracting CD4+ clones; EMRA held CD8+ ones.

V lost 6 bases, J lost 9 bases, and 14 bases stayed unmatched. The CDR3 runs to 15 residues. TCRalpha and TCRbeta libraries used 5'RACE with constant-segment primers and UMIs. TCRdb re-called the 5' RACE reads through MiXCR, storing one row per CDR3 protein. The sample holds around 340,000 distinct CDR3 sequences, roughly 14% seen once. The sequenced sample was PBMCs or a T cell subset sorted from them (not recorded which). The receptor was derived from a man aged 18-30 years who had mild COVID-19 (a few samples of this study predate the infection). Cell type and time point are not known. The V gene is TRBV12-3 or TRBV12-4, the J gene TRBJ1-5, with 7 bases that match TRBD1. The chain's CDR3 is CASSWHRGLSAPQHF. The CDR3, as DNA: TGTGCCAGCAGCTGGCACAGGGGACTCTCGGCGCCCCAGCATTTT.